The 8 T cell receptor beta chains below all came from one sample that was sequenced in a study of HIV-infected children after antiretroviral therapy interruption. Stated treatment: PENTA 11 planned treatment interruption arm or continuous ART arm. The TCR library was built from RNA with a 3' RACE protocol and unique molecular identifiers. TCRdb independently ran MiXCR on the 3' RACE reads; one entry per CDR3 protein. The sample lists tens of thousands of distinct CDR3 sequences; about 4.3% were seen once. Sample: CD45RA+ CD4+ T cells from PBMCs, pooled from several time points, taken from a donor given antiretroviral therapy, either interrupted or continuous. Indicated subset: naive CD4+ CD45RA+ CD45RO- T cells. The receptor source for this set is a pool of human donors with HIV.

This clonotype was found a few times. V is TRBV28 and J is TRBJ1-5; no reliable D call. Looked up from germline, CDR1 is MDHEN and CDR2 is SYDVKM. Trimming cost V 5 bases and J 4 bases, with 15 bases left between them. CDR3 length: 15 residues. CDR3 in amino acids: CASSPSGPTNQPQHF. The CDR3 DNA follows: TGTGCCAGCAGTCCTTCCGGACCGACGAATCAGCCCCAGCATTTT.

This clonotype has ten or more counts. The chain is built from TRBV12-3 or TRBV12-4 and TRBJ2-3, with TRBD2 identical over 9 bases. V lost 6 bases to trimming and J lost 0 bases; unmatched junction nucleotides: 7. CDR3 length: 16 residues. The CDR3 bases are TGTGCCAGCAGGCGAGCGGGGGGACTTAGCACAGATACGCAGTATTTT. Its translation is CASRRAGGLSTDTQYF.

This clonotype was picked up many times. CDR3 DNA: TGCGCCAGCAGCTTCGACAGGACCCAAGAGACCCAGTACTTC. Its protein product is CASSFDRTQETQYF. The V call is TRBV5-1, the J call TRBJ2-5, with D possibly matching TRBD1 (6 bases). Germline CDR1 is SGHRS and CDR2 is YFSETQ. This CDR3 contains 14 residues. V lost 2 bases, J lost 1 base, and 9 bases lay in between.

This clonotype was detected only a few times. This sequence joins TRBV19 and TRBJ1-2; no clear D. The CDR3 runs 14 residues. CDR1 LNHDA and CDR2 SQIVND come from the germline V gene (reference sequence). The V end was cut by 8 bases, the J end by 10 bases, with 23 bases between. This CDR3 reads CASAVPGGKLTYTF. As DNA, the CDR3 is TGTGCCAGTGCCGTGCCGGGCGGGAAGCTTACCTACACCTTC.

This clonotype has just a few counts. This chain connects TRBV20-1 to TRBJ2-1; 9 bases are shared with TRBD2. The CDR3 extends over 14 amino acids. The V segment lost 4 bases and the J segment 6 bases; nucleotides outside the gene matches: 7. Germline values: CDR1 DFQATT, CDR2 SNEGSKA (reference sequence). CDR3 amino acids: CSAKTGTSSNEQFF. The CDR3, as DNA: TGCAGTGCTAAGACCGGGACTAGCAGCAATGAGCAGTTCTTC.

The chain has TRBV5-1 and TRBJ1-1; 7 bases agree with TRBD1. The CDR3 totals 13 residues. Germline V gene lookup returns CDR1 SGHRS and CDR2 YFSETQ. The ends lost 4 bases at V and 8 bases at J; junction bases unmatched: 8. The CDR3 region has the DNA TGCGCCAGCAGCGAGGAACAGGGGTCCGAAGCTTTCTTT. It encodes CASSEEQGSEAFF.

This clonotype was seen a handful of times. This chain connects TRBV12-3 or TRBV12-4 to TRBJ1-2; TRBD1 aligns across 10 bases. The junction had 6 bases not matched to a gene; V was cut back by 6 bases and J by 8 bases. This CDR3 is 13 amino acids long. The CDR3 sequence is CASRRDRGPGYTF. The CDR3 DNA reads TGTGCCAGCAGACGGGACAGGGGCCCCGGCTACACCTTC.

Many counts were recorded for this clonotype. The CDR3 DNA reads TGTGCCAGCAGCCCCAGGCGACAGGGGGGCTACACTGAAGCTTTCTTT. Protein sequence: CASSPRRQGGYTEAFF. This rearrangement joins TRBV11-2 to TRBJ1-1, with 9 bases aligning to TRBD1. Unmatched junction bases numbered 10, after V lost 5 bases and J lost 3 bases. The germline CDR1 and CDR2 sequences are SGHAT and FQNNGV. The CDR3 length is 16 residues.